This T cell receptor (beta chain) was identified during a study of blood T cell repertoires in COVID-19. Study-wide background: Acute and convalescent COVID-19 samples came from the United States, Italy and Spain.

Authors' methods: Nucleated cell number was recorded as an estimate derived from reference gene primer amplification. Some clones are missing from TCRdb's copy, which holds only in-frame ones; the method was immunoSEQ multiplex PCR. The DNA gave D and trimming, while V, J and clone size come from that table. The sample lists 360,000 or so clones; around nine tenths were seen once. CDR3 length equals 14 residues. J gave up 3 bases and V 7 bases, and 3 bases lay outside the gene matches. Germline values: CDR1 KGHDR, CDR2 SFDVKD. The cohort comprised adults aged 18 to 89 years residing in 20 to 30 US areas.

The chain employs TRBV24-1 and TRBJ2-1; 9 nucleotides agree with TRBD2. The sequenced sample consisted of PBMCs or T cells enriched from blood (not recorded which). The TCR sequence derives from a woman in her 30s who had recovered from COVID-19. The CDR3 spells CATRATSGYNEQFF. CDR3 bases: TGTGCCACCAGGGCGACTAGCGGCTACAATGAGCAGTTCTTC.